A single sample is the source of the 18 T cell receptor beta chains below, sequenced in a study of cytomegalovirus exposure and HLA in healthy donors. This table comes from immunoSEQ multiplex PCR, and its TCRdb copy is limited to in-frame clones, with some not included. This table holds 100,000 to 150,000 clones, roughly nine tenths found once. The sequenced sample was PBMCs. These receptors all stem from a woman between 18 and 29 years old in good health and CMV-seronegative.

This chain links TRBV19 with TRBJ2-1, with TRBD1 as a possible D gene (6 bases). The CDR3 sequence is 15 residues long. The germline CDR1 and CDR2 sequences are LNHDA and SQIVND (reference sequence). V gave up 2 bases and J gave up 4 bases, with 12 bases separating them. The CDR3 protein is CASSILTGNYNEQFF. CDR3 DNA sequence: TGTGCCAGTAGTATACTAACAGGGAATTACAATGAGCAGTTCTTC.

The rearrangement uses TRBV7-2 and TRBJ2-1, with D possibly matching TRBD2 (6 bases). This CDR3 has 13 amino acids. V lost 5 bases, J lost 4 bases, and 9 bases lay in between. Germline CDR1 is SGHTA and CDR2 is FQGNSA. This chain's CDR3 is CASSRDSYNEQFF. The CDR3 DNA reads TGTGCCAGCAGCCGGGACTCGTACAATGAGCAGTTCTTC.

The chain links TRBV6-5 to TRBJ1-2; 8 nucleotides line up with TRBD1. The germline V gene encodes CDR1 MNHEY and CDR2 SVGAGI. This CDR3 spans 16 amino acids. The V segment lost 4 bases and the J segment 4 bases; nucleotides outside the gene matches: 11. CDR3 bases: TGTGCCAGCAGTTCCGGGTTGGGGACAGGTCTCTATGGCTACACCTTC. Protein product: CASSSGLGTGLYGYTF.

The chain recombines TRBV5-5 with TRBJ2-7; D unclear. The V and J ends lost 0 bases and 3 bases respectively, with 4 bases between them. Germline CDR1 SGHKS, CDR2 YYEKEE (reference sequence). The CDR3 totals 12 residues. The CDR3 region is CASSLAHYEQYF. The CDR3, as DNA: TGTGCCAGCAGCTTGGCCCACTACGAGCAGTACTTC. The variable domain in full, completed from reference TRBV5-5 and TRBJ2-7, reads DAGVTQSPTHLIKTRGQQVTLRCSPISGHKSVSWYQQVLGQGPQFIFQYYEKEERGRGNFPDRFSARQFPNYSSELNVNALLLGDSALYLCASSLAHYEQYFGPGTRLTVT.

The chain uses TRBV6-5 and TRBJ1-1; tentative D call: TRBD1 (5 bases). V was pared by 7 bases and J by 2 bases, with 11 bases between. The CDR3 spans 13 residues. CDR1 and CDR2 from the germline V gene are MNHEY and SVGAGI. The DNA for the CDR3 is TGTGCCAGCACCAGGGTAGCCAACACTGAAGCTTTCTTT. It encodes CASTRVANTEAFF.

As for this clone: Germline and junction disagree at one end, which may indicate a read error. The chain has TRBV9 and TRBJ2-2, with 7 bases that match TRBD2. The CDR3 consists of 12 residues. Germline V lookup: CDR1 SGDLS, CDR2 YYNGEE. The CDR3 DNA reads as TGCCCACTAGCGACGAATGGCGGGGAGCTGTTTTTT. It encodes CPLATNGGELFF.

The rearrangement joins TRBV5-1 to TRBJ1-2; the match to TRBD1 covers 7 bases. The V gene's germline CDR1 is SGHRS and CDR2 YFSETQ. The CDR3 extends over 14 amino acids. Losses at the gene ends were 0 bases for V and 6 bases for J; bases not matched to a gene: 5. In DNA, the CDR3 is TGCGCCAGCAGCTTGGCCAAGGGGGCGAATGGCTACACCTTC. Translated: CASSLAKGANGYTF.

The V call is TRBV6-5, the J call TRBJ2-7; 9 bases are a match to TRBD1. V shed 7 bases, J shed 4 bases, and the junction held 8 bases outside the gene matches. This CDR3 has 14 amino acids. The V gene's germline CDR1 is MNHEY and CDR2 SVGAGI. In DNA form, the CDR3 reads TGTGCCAGCACCCCGACAGGGGGTAGTTACGAGCAGTACTTC. This encodes CASTPTGGSYEQYF.

The chain uses TRBV5-6 and TRBJ2-7; TRBD2 matches at 7 bases. Germline trimming cut 7 bases from V and 2 bases from J; bases unmatched to any gene: 6. Per the germline V gene, CDR1 is SGHDT and CDR2 is YYEEEE. This CDR3 has 13 residues. The CDR3: CASAGLAAYEQYF. The CDR3 nucleotides are TGTGCCAGCGCTGGTCTAGCGGCCTACGAGCAGTACTTC.

With respect to this clone: In the same sample, other DNA sequences code for this CDR3. The rearrangement joins TRBV5-1 to TRBJ2-7; 12 nucleotides align to TRBD2. This CDR3 spans 15 amino acids. The V gene end was trimmed by 0 bases and the J gene end by 2 bases; junction bases not matched to a gene: 0. CDR1 and CDR2 from the germline V gene are SGHRS and YFSETQ. The DNA for the CDR3 is TGCGCCAGCAGCTTGGGACTAGCGGGAGCCTACGAGCAGTACTTC. This codes for CASSLGLAGAYEQYF.

In this sample, this clone turned up once. This rearrangement joins TRBV29-1 to TRBJ2-1; D call uncertain. V lost 2 bases and J lost 0, with 5 bases in between. This CDR3 contains 13 residues. Germline V CDR1 and CDR2: SQVTM, ANQGSEA. CDR3 amino acids: CSVEQDSYNEQFF. Written as DNA, the CDR3 is TGCAGCGTTGAACAGGACTCCTACAATGAGCAGTTCTTC.

The chain is built from TRBV30 and TRBJ2-3, with D perhaps TRBD1 (6 bases). The CDR3 spans 14 residues. CDR1 and CDR2 (germline): GTSNPN, SVGIG (reference sequence). V lost 4 bases and J lost 0, with 11 bases in between. The CDR3 spells CAWTGATSTDTQYF. The CDR3 DNA is TGTGCCTGGACAGGGGCCACCAGCACAGATACGCAGTATTTT.

The J gene is TRBJ2-7, the V gene TRBV27; D unresolved. The CDR3 length is 13 residues. The germline V gene encodes CDR1 MNHEY and CDR2 SMNVEV (reference sequence). With 3 bases removed from V and 7 bases from J, the gap between germline ends came to 13 bases. The DNA of the CDR3 is TGTGCCAGCAGTTTTGGCCCCTCTCTGGAGCAGTACTTC. It specifies CASSFGPSLEQYF.

CDR3 in DNA: TGCGCCAGTAGTAAAAACAGGGGAGATTATGGCTACACCTTC. Amino acid sequence: CASSKNRGDYGYTF. The chain recombines TRBV10-2 with TRBJ1-2; 7 bases map to TRBD1. CDR1 and CDR2 (germline): WSHSY, SAAADI. With V trimmed by 9 bases and J by 5 bases, 12 bases remained unmatched. The CDR3 has 14 residues.

The chain has TRBV2 and TRBJ1-2, with 7 bases aligning to TRBD1. Germline trimming cut 4 bases from V and 4 bases from J; bases unmatched to any gene: 6. There are 14 residues in the CDR3. The germline CDR1 and CDR2 sequences are SNHLY and FYNNEI. CDR3 residues: CASSGDSWGYGYTF. CDR3 coding DNA: TGTGCCAGCAGTGGGGACAGCTGGGGCTATGGCTACACCTTC. The full variable domain, its missing parts supplied by reference TRBV2 and TRBJ1-2, is EPEVTQTPSHQVTQMGQEVILRCVPISNHLYFYWYRQILGQKVEFLVSFYNNEISEKSEIFDDQFSVERPDGSNFTLKIRSTKLEDSAMYFCASSGDSWGYGYTFGSGTRLTVV.

The rearrangement uses TRBV4-1 and TRBJ2-7; 11 bases are a match to TRBD2. Germline loops: CDR1 MGHRA, CDR2 YSYEKL. Trimming took 1 base from V and 1 from J; bases not matched to a gene: 6. CDR3 size: 17 residues. DNA for the CDR3: TGCGCCAGCAGCCAAGGATTGGGACTAGCGGCTTCCTACGAGCAGTACTTC. Translating gives CASSQGLGLAASYEQYF.

Only a few counts were recorded for this clone. The genes are TRBV19 and TRBJ2-7; 14 bases agree with TRBD2. Germline trimming cut 4 bases from V and 7 bases from J; bases unmatched to any gene: 6. This CDR3 is built from 15 residues. The germline V gene has CDR1 LNHDA and CDR2 SQIVND (reference sequence). CDR3 DNA: TGTGCCAGTAGTACCGGGACTAGCGGGAGTGGGGAGCAGTACTTC. This translates into CASSTGTSGSGEQYF.

The chain carries TRBV7-3 and TRBJ2-7; D is possibly TRBD2 (6 bases). Trimming removed 1 base at V and 4 bases at J, with 17 bases between. CDR3 length: 16 residues. CDR1 SGHTA and CDR2 FQGTGA come from the germline V gene. CDR3 region: CASSLNPEGAGYEQYF. The DNA for the CDR3 is TGTGCCAGCAGCTTAAACCCCGAAGGGGCGGGGTACGAGCAGTACTTC.